The 29 T cell receptor beta chains reported below all come from one sample, sequenced in a study of OX40 agonist ivuxolimab in advanced cancers. The method was immunoSEQ multiplex PCR; TCRdb's version includes in-frame clones alone and lacks a portion of them. The sample lists fewer than 70,000 clones; around four fifths were seen once. This specimen consisted of CD4+ or CD8+ T cells sorted from blood, obtained in a trial of the OX40 agonist ivuxolimab. Receptor source: an adult with an advanced solid tumor such as melanoma, head and neck, liver or kidney cancer.

A single count supports this clone. The chain uses TRBV5-1 and TRBJ1-1; D is perhaps TRBD1 (5 bases). This CDR3 is 15 amino acids long. CDR1 and CDR2 from the germline V gene are SGHRS and YFSETQ. V was cut by 2 bases and J by 1 base, with 12 bases left in between. In nucleotides, the CDR3 is TGCGCCAGCAGCTTATCTGGGGCCCAGAACACTGAAGCTTTCTTT. Translating it yields CASSLSGAQNTEAFF.

The rearrangement links TRBV28 to TRBJ2-7; 8 bases are shared with TRBD1. The CDR3 extends over 15 amino acids. The trim removed 5 bases at V and 0 bases at J, leaving 6 bases unmatched. CDR1 and CDR2 (germline): MDHEN, SYDVKM. CDR3 residues: CASSPYTGGSYEQYF. The CDR3 region has the DNA TGTGCCAGCAGTCCGTATACAGGGGGCTCCTACGAGCAGTACTTC.

The chain has TRBV7-6 and TRBJ2-3; a possible D gene is TRBD1 (6 bases). The CDR3 length is 15 residues. V was clipped by 5 bases and J by 0 bases, with 12 bases between them. CDR1 and CDR2 from the germline V gene are SGHVS and FNYEAQ. The CDR3 loop is CASSTWGPSTDTQYF. The CDR3 region has the DNA TGTGCCAGCAGCACTTGGGGGCCTAGCACAGATACGCAGTATTTT.

This chain uses TRBV5-4 with TRBJ2-6; D may be TRBD2 (5 bases). Trimming pared 0 bases from V and 1 base from J, leaving 17 bases between. CDR1 and CDR2 from the germline V gene are SGHNT and YYREEE (reference sequence). The CDR3 contains 19 residues. The CDR3, as DNA: TGTGCCAGCAGCTTGGGGCGGACTCCTCTGGGGTCTGGGGCCAACGTCCTGACTTTC. Protein product: CASSLGRTPLGSGANVLTF.

This chain joins TRBV6-5 and TRBJ1-2; a possible D gene is TRBD1 (5 bases). CDR1 is MNHEY and CDR2 is SVGAGI in the germline V gene. This CDR3 is 12 amino acids long. With 7 bases removed from V and 8 bases from J, the gap between germline ends came to 14 bases. This CDR3 is CASTSSQGGYTF. CDR3 in DNA: TGTGCCAGCACTTCATCCCAGGGCGGCTACACCTTC.

The chain couples TRBV6-5 to TRBJ2-3; D ambiguous. V lost 0 bases, J lost 5 bases, and 9 bases lay in between. The length of the CDR3 is 14 residues. The V gene's germline CDR1 is MNHEY and CDR2 SVGAGI. The CDR3 is CASSYSSSGDTQYF. CDR3 coding DNA: TGTGCCAGCAGTTACTCGTCTTCCGGAGATACGCAGTATTTT.

V gene TRBV18 combines with J gene TRBJ1-2, with D possibly being TRBD1 (6 bases). V gave up 6 bases and J gave up 0 bases, with 14 bases separating them. The CDR3 has 15 residues. Germline CDR1 reads KGHSH; CDR2 reads LQKENI. The CDR3 DNA reads TGTGCCAGCTCCCAGGGGCCGACACCTAACTATGGCTACACCTTC. Its translation: CASSQGPTPNYGYTF.

This clone was detected once. The rearrangement links TRBV7-3 to TRBJ2-3; perhaps TRBD2 as D (6 bases). The CDR3 runs to 14 residues. Germline lookup yields CDR1 SGHTA and CDR2 FQGTGA. Trimming took 3 bases from V and 8 from J, leaving 15 bases between them. CDR3 residues: CASSFGLSGATQYF. The CDR3 DNA follows: TGTGCCAGCAGCTTTGGACTAAGCGGAGCTACGCAGTATTTT.

The chain joins TRBV11-1 to TRBJ2-3; 10 bases line up with TRBD1. Germline assignment: CDR1 SGHAT and CDR2 FQDESV (reference sequence). The V and J ends lost 8 bases and 7 bases, in that order; junction bases with no gene match: 18. The CDR3 contains 17 residues. The CDR3 is CASLPGQGPSRGNTQYF. CDR3 DNA sequence: TGTGCCAGCTTACCGGGACAGGGGCCGTCCCGTGGGAATACGCAGTATTTT.

The chain couples TRBV27 to TRBJ2-5; D unresolved. Trimming took 6 bases from V and 2 from J, leaving 10 bases between them. Germline CDR1 is MNHEY and CDR2 is SMNVEV (reference sequence). The CDR3 totals 13 residues. CDR3 nucleotides: TGTGCCAGCAGACCAATCAGTCAAGAGACCCAGTACTTC. This gives the protein CASRPISQETQYF.

This clone was seen only a few times. V gene TRBV27 combines with J gene TRBJ2-3; D is perhaps TRBD1 (6 bases). V dropped 8 bases and J dropped 3 bases, with 18 bases sitting between them. Germline V gives CDR1 MNHEY, CDR2 SMNVEV (reference sequence). The CDR3 is 15 residues long. For the CDR3, the DNA is TGTGCCAGCCGTCGTGGTGGGGGCAGGACAGATACGCAGTATTTT. This gives the protein CASRRGGGRTDTQYF.

This clone has a single count. The chain carries TRBV28 and TRBJ1-1, with a tentative D call TRBD1 (6 bases). This CDR3 comprises 16 residues. CDR1 MDHEN and CDR2 SYDVKM come from the germline V gene. Trimming took off 5 bases at V and 4 bases at J, with 20 bases between the two ends. The CDR3 loop reads CASSLQGSLVITEAFF. Here the CDR3 DNA reads TGTGCCAGCAGTCTACAGGGTTCTCTCGTGATCACTGAAGCTTTCTTT. Supplemented by reference TRBV28 and TRBJ1-1, the full variable domain reads DVKVTQSSRYLVKRTGEKVFLECVQDMDHENMFWYRQDPGLGLRLIYFSYDVKMKEKGDIPEGYSVSREKKERFSLILESASTNQTSMYLCASSLQGSLVITEAFFGQGTRLTVV.

The rearrangement links TRBV6-5 to TRBJ1-2; D may be TRBD1 (6 bases). Germline CDR1 reads MNHEY; CDR2 reads SVGAGI. This CDR3 region has 13 residues. The V and J ends lost 4 bases and 5 bases respectively, with 11 bases between them. The CDR3 region is CASSSDRRYGYTF. CDR3 in DNA: TGTGCCAGCAGTTCGGACAGACGTTATGGCTACACCTTC.

The chain recombines TRBV11-3 with TRBJ2-1; D remains unclear. CDR1 and CDR2 (germline): SGHNT, YENEEA. The length of the CDR3 is 15 residues. V was trimmed by 5 bases and J by 4 bases, leaving 15 bases between them. The CDR3, as DNA: TGTGCCAGCAGCGACCCCATCACCGGTTACAATGAGCAGTTCTTC. It encodes CASSDPITGYNEQFF.

The gene calls are TRBV7-3 and TRBJ2-3, with D maybe TRBD1 (7 bases). V lost 5 bases and J 7 bases, leaving 25 bases between the germline ends. This CDR3 is 17 amino acids long. Germline lookup yields CDR1 SGHTA and CDR2 FQGTGA. In DNA form, the CDR3 reads TGTGCCAGCAGCCCGCAGGGGGGAGCTTTCCCCCAGAATACGCAGTATTTT. This gives the protein CASSPQGGAFPQNTQYF.

This chain joins TRBV7-9 and TRBJ2-1; 8 bases map to TRBD1. This CDR3 spans 17 amino acids. The J segment lost 8 bases and the V segment lost 5 bases, leaving 17 bases of the junction unmatched. Germline values: CDR1 SEHNR, CDR2 FQNEAQ (reference sequence). The DNA for the CDR3 is TGTGCCAGCAGCCCCGGGGGTGGGGCAGGGGGCTTTGATGAGCAGTTCTTC. Protein product: CASSPGGGAGGFDEQFF. The full variable domain, rest sourced from reference TRBV7-9 and TRBJ2-1, is DTGVSQNPRHKITKRGQNVTFRCDPISEHNRLYWYRQTLGQGPEFLTYFQNEAQLEKSRLLSDRFSAERPKGSFSTLEIQRTEQGDSAMYLCASSPGGGAGGFDEQFFGPGTRLTVL.

The rearrangement joins TRBV4-2 to TRBJ1-2, with D possibly TRBD1 on 5 matching bases. The V end was cut by 0 bases, the J end by 3 bases, with 11 bases between. The CDR3 contains 15 residues. Germline loops: CDR1 LGHNA, CDR2 YNFKEQ. The CDR3 nucleotides read TGTGCCAGCAGCCAAGAGCGCAGGGCCGACTATGGCTACACCTTC. Amino acids: CASSQERRADYGYTF.

The V gene is TRBV2, the J gene TRBJ1-5; D not resolved. The CDR3 consists of 12 residues. The V end was cut by 2 bases, the J end by 7 bases, with 6 bases between. Germline CDR1 reads SNHLY; CDR2 reads FYNNEI. CDR3 nucleotides: TGTGCCAGCAGTGAAAACAACCAGCCCCAGCATTTT. Its translation is CASSENNQPQHF.

V usage is TRBV5-1 and J usage is TRBJ1-1, with unresolved D. CDR1 is SGHRS, CDR2 YFSETQ, per germline. The germline V and J ends were trimmed by 1 base and 3 bases, with 7 bases remaining between them. The CDR3 has 13 residues. CDR3 protein: CASSLRGYTEAFF. The CDR3 coding sequence is TGCGCCAGCAGCTTGCGGGGTTACACTGAAGCTTTCTTT.

On this clone itself: Its ends do not fully match the called genes, so a read error is possible. The J gene is TRBJ2-5, the V gene TRBV5-1, with D uncertain. CDR3 size: 14 residues. The germline CDR1 and CDR2 sequences are SGHRS and YFSETQ. Here the CDR3 reads CTSSLGGLGETQYF. Written as DNA, the CDR3 is TGCACCAGCAGCTTGGGTGGGCTAGGGGAGACCCAGTACTTC.

J is TRBJ2-3 and V is TRBV6-1; D may be TRBD2 (5 bases). Per germline, CDR1 MNHNS and CDR2 SASEGT. The CDR3 is 15 residues long. Trimming removed 0 bases from V and 5 bases from J, with 12 bases in between. For the CDR3, the DNA is TGTGCCAGCAGTGAAGCTCGGCTAGCTAAAGATACGCAGTATTTT. Translating gives CASSEARLAKDTQYF.

This sequence joins TRBV27 and TRBJ2-3; 11 bases agree with TRBD2. The CDR3 has 17 amino acids. Trimming removed 3 bases from V and 3 bases from J; junction bases left unmatched: 8. CDR1 and CDR2 from the germline V gene are MNHEY and SMNVEV (reference sequence). For the CDR3, the DNA is TGTGCCAGCAGTTTCTCCCGACTAGCGGGGCTTACAGATACGCAGTATTTT. This sequence encodes CASSFSRLAGLTDTQYF.

The chain couples TRBV25-1 to TRBJ2-7, with 9 nucleotides matching TRBD1. Germline CDR1 MGHDK, CDR2 SYGVNS. The V segment lost 10 bases and the J segment 0 bases; nucleotides outside the gene matches: 7. CDR3 length: 14 residues. DNA for the CDR3: TGTGCCACTTTGAGGGACAGGGACTCCTACGAGCAGTACTTC. It yields the protein CATLRDRDSYEQYF.

The chain uses TRBV9 and TRBJ2-3; 15 bases align to TRBD2. Germline loops: CDR1 SGDLS, CDR2 YYNGEE. CDR3 size: 15 residues. The junction had 4 bases not matched to a gene; V was cut back by 4 bases and J by 7 bases. The chain's CDR3 is CASSLGLAGGYTQYF. DNA of the CDR3: TGTGCCAGCAGCCTTGGACTAGCGGGGGGGTATACGCAGTATTTT.

As concerns this clone: One junction end disagrees with the germline gene, perhaps due to a read error. The chain recombines TRBV13 with TRBJ2-1, with D possibly being TRBD2 (5 bases). This CDR3 comprises 13 residues. Germline V gene sequence: CDR1 PRHDT, CDR2 FYEKMQ (reference sequence). The CDR3 region has the DNA TGTGCCAGCAGGTACGGACTGGCCAATAAGCAGTTCTTC. Amino acid sequence: CASRYGLANKQFF.

This chain uses TRBV4-1 with TRBJ2-7; D is possibly TRBD1 (5 bases). V was cut by 1 base and J by 3 bases, with 13 bases left in between. Germline V lookup: CDR1 MGHRA, CDR2 YSYEKL. The CDR3 contains 15 residues. Written as DNA, the CDR3 is TGCGCCAGCAGCCAAGTGGCCTCGCAGGGCTACGAGCAGTACTTC. Its protein is CASSQVASQGYEQYF.

This clone occurred once. The J gene is TRBJ2-2, the V gene TRBV18; 8 bases agree with TRBD1. Trimming at V came to 4 bases and at J to 0 bases, leaving 4 bases not matched to a gene. CDR1 KGHSH and CDR2 LQKENI come from the germline V gene. The CDR3 is made up of 16 amino acids. The CDR3 region has the DNA TGTGCCAGCTCACGGGGACAGGTCGCGAACACCGGGGAGCTGTTTTTT. Its protein is CASSRGQVANTGELFF.

The chain carries TRBV30 and TRBJ1-4; D is uncertain. The germline V and J ends were trimmed by 4 bases and 6 bases, with 18 bases remaining between them. This CDR3 has 15 amino acids. Germline values: CDR1 GTSNPN, CDR2 SVGIG (reference sequence). CDR3 coding DNA: TGTGCCTGGATGGTATCCGGCCAGGCCTATGAAAAACTGTTTTTT. Translating gives CAWMVSGQAYEKLFF.

The chain couples TRBV19 to TRBJ1-5; D gene uncertain. Germline V gene lookup returns CDR1 LNHDA and CDR2 SQIVND (reference sequence). Trimming took 1 base from V and 3 from J, leaving 10 bases between them. The CDR3 consists of 15 residues. The CDR3 DNA is TGTGCCAGTAGTATAGGGCAGGCGTACAATCAGCCCCAGCATTTT. Translation: CASSIGQAYNQPQHF.